The 20 T cell receptor beta chains below were found in one sample sequenced in a study of T cells after posttransplantation cyclophosphamide listed by TCRdb under 2016. Receptors were amplified or captured by the immunoSEQ multiplex PCR assay. TCRdb provides this immuneACCESS table in a form limited to in-frame rearrangements. Some clones are lacking; in checked studies, under half of them reflect an unresolved V gene, and why the rest are absent is not known. Listed for this sample are around 44,000 clones, none observed only a single time. The ten biggest clones cover roughly 2% of the sample. Sequenced input: PBMCs. Every receptor here comes from a man in his forties in good health, CMV-negative, and a related stem cell transplant donor.

This clone was found many times. This chain uses TRBV4-1 with TRBJ2-5; D possibly corresponds to TRBD1 (6 bases). The CDR3 has 16 residues. Germline CDR1 and CDR2: MGHRA and YSYEKL. Trimming took 1 base from V and 1 from J, leaving 13 bases between them. CDR3 bases: TGCGCCAGCAGCCAAGGGACAGAGATTGTCCAAGAGACCCAGTACTTC. It is translated as CASSQGTEIVQETQYF.

In its sample, this clone was seen many times. V usage is TRBV7-2 and J usage is TRBJ2-3, with TRBD2 as a possible D gene (7 bases). The germline CDR1 and CDR2 sequences are SGHTA and FQGNSA. The CDR3 has 13 amino acids. The germline V and J ends were trimmed by 6 bases and 6 bases, with 13 bases remaining between them. CDR3 bases: TGTGCCAGCAGTCGGGGGGCCATTGATACGCAGTATTTT. It codes for CASSRGAIDTQYF. Full variable domain (missing parts from reference TRBV7-2 and TRBJ2-3): GAGVSQSPSNKVTEKGKDVELRCDPISGHTALYWYRQSLGQGLEFLIYFQGNSAPDKSGLPSDRFSAERTGGSVSTLTIQRTQQEDSAVYLCASSRGAIDTQYFGPGTRLTVL.

This clone was seen repeatedly, ten times or more. The rearrangement uses TRBV5-1 and TRBJ2-7, with 11 positions matching TRBD1. Looked up from germline, CDR1 is SGHRS and CDR2 is YFSETQ. The V segment lost 4 bases and the J segment 5 bases; nucleotides outside the gene matches: 8. The CDR3 has 15 amino acids. CDR3 DNA sequence: TGCGCCAGCAGCCTTACGTGGACAGGGGGCGACGAGCAGTACTTC. Encoded protein: CASSLTWTGGDEQYF.

This clone was found many times. This chain connects TRBV10-3 to TRBJ2-7, with 7 bases matching TRBD2. Germline V CDR1 and CDR2: ENHRY, SYGVKD. The trim removed 3 bases at V and 0 bases at J, leaving 17 bases unmatched. The CDR3 is 19 residues long. The chain's CDR3 is CAISDAPSAGAGHSYEQYV. CDR3 sequence (DNA): TGTGCCATCAGTGATGCCCCCTCGGCCGGAGCGGGGCACTCCTACGAGCAGTACGTC.

The table lists this clone with many counts. The rearrangement uses TRBV6-1 and TRBJ2-3, with D maybe TRBD2 (5 bases). The V and J ends lost 1 base and 5 bases respectively, with 19 bases between them. This CDR3 has 17 residues. Looked up from germline, CDR1 is MNHNS and CDR2 is SASEGT. CDR3 sequence: CASSEDQYRGMEDTQYF. DNA for the CDR3: TGTGCCAGCAGTGAAGACCAATACAGAGGGATGGAAGATACGCAGTATTTT.

This clone was observed at least ten times. The rearrangement joins TRBV6-1 to TRBJ2-5, with D unresolved. In germline, CDR1 is MNHNS, CDR2 SASEGT. V was trimmed by 1 base and J by 9 bases, leaving 24 bases between them. The CDR3 has 17 residues. CDR3 sequence: CASSEVPRIIVDEAQYF. The CDR3 nucleotides are TGTGCCAGCAGTGAAGTACCGAGGATCATTGTCGACGAGGCCCAGTACTTC.

This clone showed up many times. V and J are TRBV4-1 and TRBJ1-3, with TRBD1 identical over 7 bases. J gave up 7 bases and V 4 bases, and 13 bases lay outside the gene matches. CDR1 and CDR2 (germline): MGHRA, YSYEKL. The CDR3 has 16 amino acids. CDR3 nucleotide sequence: TGCGCCAGCAGCCTGTACCGGGACAGAAGTGGGAACACCATATATTTT. Amino acids: CASSLYRDRSGNTIYF.

This clone was recorded many times. The chain combines TRBV6-5 with TRBJ2-1; TRBD1 aligns across 8 bases. The junction had 13 bases not matched to a gene; V was cut back by 4 bases and J by 8 bases. The CDR3 length is 16 residues. CDR1 and CDR2 from the germline V gene are MNHEY and SVGAGI. The DNA for the CDR3 is TGTGCCAGCAGTTCCACGCACCGGGACAGGCCCCATGAGCAGTTCTTC. It encodes CASSSTHRDRPHEQFF.

In this sample, this clone turned up many times. The J gene is TRBJ1-4, the V gene TRBV25-1; D possibly corresponds to TRBD1 (6 bases). Trimming took 3 bases from V and 8 from J, leaving 16 bases between them. Germline CDR1 is MGHDK and CDR2 is SYGVNS. The CDR3 sequence is 15 residues long. The DNA of the CDR3 is TGTGCCAGCAGTGACCCGGCCAGGGGTTGGGAAAAACTGTTTTTT. Translated, it gives CASSDPARGWEKLFF.

This clone has at least ten counts. The rearrangement joins TRBV6-1 to TRBJ1-1, with D perhaps matching TRBD1 (5 bases). The germline gives CDR1 MNHNS, CDR2 SASEGT. This CDR3 has 14 residues. V was pared by 0 bases and J by 4 bases, with 9 bases between. CDR3 sequence (DNA): TGTGCCAGCAGTGAAGCCCAGGGTCCCACTGAAGCTTTCTTT. This gives the protein CASSEAQGPTEAFF.

This clone was counted many times. The chain uses TRBV29-1 and TRBJ2-3, with 16 bases that match TRBD2. The V segment lost 6 bases and the J segment 5 bases; nucleotides outside the gene matches: 8. The CDR3 is 16 residues long. Per germline, CDR1 SQVTM and CDR2 ANQGSEA. In DNA, the CDR3 is TGCAGCGTGGAGGGACTAGCGGGGGGGCCGAAAGATACGCAGTATTTT. Amino acid sequence: CSVEGLAGGPKDTQYF.

This chain links TRBV27 with TRBJ2-3; D perhaps matches TRBD2 (6 bases). V was pared by 0 bases and J by 8 bases, with 9 bases between. Germline V gene data show CDR1 as MNHEY and CDR2 as SMNVEV (reference sequence). This CDR3 spans 13 amino acids. The CDR3 here is CASSLSFGGTQYF. The CDR3 nucleotides read TGTGCCAGCAGTTTATCGTTCGGGGGTACGCAGTATTTT.

This clone was detected ten times or more. The rearrangement uses TRBV5-1 and TRBJ2-3, with a tentative D call TRBD2 (5 bases). The CDR3 is made up of 16 amino acids. Germline CDR1 SGHRS, CDR2 YFSETQ. Deletions cut 2 bases from V and 2 bases from J, with 15 bases between. CDR3 sequence: CASSFSSSPYTDTQYF. CDR3 DNA: TGCGCCAGCAGCTTTTCTAGCTCTCCGTACACAGATACGCAGTATTTT.

This clone came up many times. The gene calls are TRBV7-6 and TRBJ2-5, with TRBD1 as a possible D gene (6 bases). The V end was cut by 4 bases, the J end by 1 base, with 22 bases between. This CDR3 contains 18 residues. Germline values: CDR1 SGHVS, CDR2 FNYEAQ. The CDR3: CASSYTTKNRAGQETQYF. In DNA form, the CDR3 reads TGTGCCAGCAGCTATACGACTAAAAACAGGGCCGGCCAAGAGACCCAGTACTTC.

This clone has ten or more counts. The chain joins TRBV5-1 to TRBJ1-4; D gene unclear. The CDR3 is 14 amino acids. V lost 0 bases to trimming and J lost 7 bases, with 10 bases between them. CDR1 SGHRS and CDR2 YFSETQ come from the germline V gene. The CDR3, as DNA: TGCGCCAGCAGCTTGGGACAAGGATCTGAAAAACTGTTTTTT. This translates into CASSLGQGSEKLFF.

This clone was picked up many times. The J gene is TRBJ1-2, the V gene TRBV6-5; TRBD1 agrees at 10 bases. J was trimmed by 7 bases and V by 0 bases; bases with no gene match: 8. The CDR3 is 16 residues long. Germline V gene data show CDR1 as MNHEY and CDR2 as SVGAGI. CDR3 amino acids: CASSYSPGQGRSGYTF. In DNA, the CDR3 is TGTGCCAGCAGTTACTCTCCGGGACAGGGGAGAAGTGGCTACACCTTC.

This clone has ten or more counts. This chain links TRBV18 with TRBJ1-2, with TRBD1 matching 12 bases. CDR1 KGHSH and CDR2 LQKENI come from the germline V gene. Trimming removed 0 bases from V and 0 bases from J; junction bases left unmatched: 5. This CDR3 is built from 18 residues. The CDR3 reads CASSPPGQGAGANYGYTF. CDR3 DNA sequence: TGTGCCAGCTCACCACCGGGACAGGGGGCCGGAGCTAACTATGGCTACACCTTC. The whole variable domain, remainder taken from reference TRBV18 and TRBJ1-2, is NAGVMQNPRHLVRRRGQEARLRCSPMKGHSHVYWYRQLPEEGLKFMVYLQKENIIDESGMPKERFSAEFPKEGPSILRIQQVVRGDSAAYFCASSPPGQGAGANYGYTFGSGTRLTVV.

In this sample, this clone turned up many times. V gene TRBV19 combines with J gene TRBJ1-2, with no clear D. CDR3 length: 11 residues. Germline CDR1 LNHDA, CDR2 SQIVND (reference sequence). Trimming removed 8 bases at V and 1 base at J, with 5 bases between. This CDR3 is CASEGNYGYTF. CDR3 DNA: TGTGCCAGTGAGGGTAACTATGGCTACACCTTC.

This clone was counted ten times or more. The rearrangement uses TRBV6-6 and TRBJ2-7; 10 positions agree with TRBD2. CDR3 length: 14 amino acids. CDR1 and CDR2 (germline): MNHNY, SVGAGI (reference sequence). V gave up 5 bases and J gave up 5 bases; unmatched junction bases: 6. For the CDR3, the DNA is TGTGCCAGCAGTGACGGGACTAGCGTCGACGAGCAGTACTTC. Its translation: CASSDGTSVDEQYF.

A few counts support this clone. The chain employs TRBV9 and TRBJ1-5, with TRBD1 matching 7 bases. The CDR3 loop spans 20 amino acids. V lost 4 bases and J lost 2; bases outside the gene matches: 21. CDR1 is SGDLS, CDR2 YYNGEE, per germline. The CDR3 spells CASSLSTRVRGDSGNQPQHF. DNA of the CDR3: TGTGCCAGCAGCCTTAGTACGAGGGTCAGGGGGGATTCAGGCAATCAGCCCCAGCATTTT.